This T cell receptor beta chain was retrieved from a study of T cells in Graves' hyperthyroidism and ophthalmopathy. In the study overall: Peripheral blood was drawn at first diagnosis, prior to all treatment.

In its sample, this clonotype was seen many times. CDR3 length: 14 residues. V was shortened by 10 bases and J by 0 bases, with 13 bases between the two germline ends. Germline CDR1 is MNHNS and CDR2 is SASEGT. Amplification targeted TCR beta CDR3 regions from RNA transcripts. In the first-round RT-PCR of the TCR CDR3, the HTBI primer set was used. TCRdb passed the multiplex PCR reads through MiXCR, listing each CDR3 protein once. This sample has approximately 420,000 distinct CDR3 sequences; roughly 13% occur once, and the top ten carry more than 4.5%. J is TRBJ1-5 and V is TRBV6-1, with D possibly being TRBD1 (6 bases). This TCR was recovered from a woman under 30 with Graves' hyperthyroidism. Sequenced: blood. The CDR3 nucleotides read TGTGCCACCAGACAGGAGCTTAGCAATCAGCCCCAGCATTTT. Its translation: CATRQELSNQPQHF.